This T cell receptor beta chain was sequenced during a study of cytomegalovirus exposure and HLA in healthy donors. Whole-study results and caveats: In terms of immune exposure information, only CMV serostatus was available. In a later analysis, parvovirus B19, influenza, CMV and Epstein-Barr virus appeared linked to several top co-occurrence clusters. Follow-up analysis found HLA locus-dependent TCR association rates, highest for DRB1 and lowest for HLA-C. TCR beta sequences reportedly predicted most subjects' HLA-A and HLA-B alleles accurately.

Primers included in the PCR were 60 Vbeta and 13 Jbeta primers. Method: immunoSEQ multiplex PCR; TCRdb's copy keeps in-frame clones and lacks some. The sample has some 210,000 clones; about 80% are singletons. This CDR3 is 15 amino acids long. J was trimmed by 4 bases and V by 4 bases; bases with no gene match: 8. Germline V gives CDR1 SGDLS, CDR2 YYNGEE. This clone was recorded only once. As yet, its antigen is unknown. Specimen: PBMCs. The chain combines TRBV9 with TRBJ2-1; 7 bases match TRBD2. This clonotype was sampled from a woman aged 45 to 65 in good health and CMV-seropositive. The chain's CDR3 is CASSPTSRTYNEQFF. The CDR3 DNA reads as TGTGCCAGCAGCCCGACTAGCCGAACTTACAATGAGCAGTTCTTC.